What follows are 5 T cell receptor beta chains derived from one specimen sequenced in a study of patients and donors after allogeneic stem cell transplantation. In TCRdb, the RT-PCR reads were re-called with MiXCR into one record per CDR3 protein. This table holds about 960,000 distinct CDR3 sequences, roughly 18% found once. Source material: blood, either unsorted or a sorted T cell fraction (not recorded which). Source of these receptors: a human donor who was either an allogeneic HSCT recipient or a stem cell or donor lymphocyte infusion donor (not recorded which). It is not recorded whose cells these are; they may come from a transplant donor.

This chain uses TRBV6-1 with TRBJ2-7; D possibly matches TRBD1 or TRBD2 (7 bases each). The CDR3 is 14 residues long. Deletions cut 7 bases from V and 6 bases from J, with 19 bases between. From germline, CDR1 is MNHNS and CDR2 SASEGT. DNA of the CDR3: TGTGCCAGCATAGAGGCAGGGGGAGGGCTCGAGCAGTACTTC. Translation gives CASIEAGGGLEQYF.

This chain's CDR3 is CASSGTIRGNTEAFF. In nucleotides, the CDR3 is TGTGCCAGCAGCGGTACAATCCGGGGGAACACTGAAGCTTTCTTT. The rearrangement links TRBV4-2 to TRBJ1-1; D not certain. Deletions cut 5 bases from V and 1 base from J, with 14 bases between. CDR1 is LGHNA and CDR2 is YNFKEQ in the germline V gene. This CDR3 spans 15 amino acids.

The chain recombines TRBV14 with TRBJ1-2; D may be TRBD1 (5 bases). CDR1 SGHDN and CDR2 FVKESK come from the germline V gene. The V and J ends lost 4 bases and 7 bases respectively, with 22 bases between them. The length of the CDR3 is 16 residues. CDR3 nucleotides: TGTGCCAGCAGCCTGCCAACGGGACCAGGGAAGAGTGGCTACACCTTC. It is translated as CASSLPTGPGKSGYTF.

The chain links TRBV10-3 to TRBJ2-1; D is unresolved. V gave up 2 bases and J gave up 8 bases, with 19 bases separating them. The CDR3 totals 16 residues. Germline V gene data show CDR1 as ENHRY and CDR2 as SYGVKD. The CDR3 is CAISEAEWDRSYEQFF. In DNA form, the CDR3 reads TGTGCCATCAGTGAGGCCGAGTGGGATCGGAGCTATGAGCAGTTCTTC.

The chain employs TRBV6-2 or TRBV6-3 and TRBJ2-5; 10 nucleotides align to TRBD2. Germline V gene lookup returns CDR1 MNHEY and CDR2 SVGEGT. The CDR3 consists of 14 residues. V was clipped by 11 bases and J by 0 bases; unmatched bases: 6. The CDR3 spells CASNSGGHQETQYF. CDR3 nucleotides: TGTGCCTCTAATAGCGGGGGGCACCAAGAGACCCAGTACTTC.